The clone carrying this T cell receptor beta chain has a single count. This entry is derived from a study of blood T cells in healthy people across ages. Using a J-beta primer mix together with a sample-barcoded 5' primer, a second PCR was run for roughly 7 to 12 cycles. TCRdb reprocessed the 5' RACE reads with MiXCR, giving one entry per CDR3 protein. The sample lists around 2 million distinct CDR3 sequences; about two fifths were seen once. Germline assignment: CDR1 DFQATT and CDR2 SNEGSKA (reference sequence). The V gene lost 6 bases and the J gene lost 1 base, with 9 bases spanning the gap. The CDR3 spans 12 residues.

This receptor was obtained from a human donor in good health. The sample was blood. This rearrangement joins TRBV20-1 to TRBJ1-1, with a tentative D call TRBD1 (5 bases). The CDR3 bases are TGCAGTGCCTACAGGCAGAACACTGAAGCTTTCTTT. Translating it yields CSAYRQNTEAFF.